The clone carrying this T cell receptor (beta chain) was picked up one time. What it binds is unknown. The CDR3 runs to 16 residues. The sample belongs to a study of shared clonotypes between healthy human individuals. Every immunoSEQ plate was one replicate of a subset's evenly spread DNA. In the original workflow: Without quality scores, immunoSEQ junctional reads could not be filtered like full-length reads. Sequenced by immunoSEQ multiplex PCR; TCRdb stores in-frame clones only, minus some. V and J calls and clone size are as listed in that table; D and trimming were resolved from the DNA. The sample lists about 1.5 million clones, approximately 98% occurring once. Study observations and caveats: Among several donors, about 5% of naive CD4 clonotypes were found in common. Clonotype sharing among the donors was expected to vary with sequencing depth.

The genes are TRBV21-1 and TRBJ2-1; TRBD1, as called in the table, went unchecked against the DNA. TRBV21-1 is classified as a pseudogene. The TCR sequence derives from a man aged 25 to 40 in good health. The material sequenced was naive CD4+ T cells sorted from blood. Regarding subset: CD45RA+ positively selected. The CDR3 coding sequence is TGTGCCAGCAGCAAAGAACGGCAGGGTCTCTACAATGAGCAGTTCTTC. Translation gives CASSKERQGLYNEQFF.